Each of the 30 T cell receptor beta chains below was sequenced from the same sample in a study of blood T cell repertoires in COVID-19. The protocol was immunoSEQ multiplex PCR, while the TCRdb copy is restricted to in-frame clones and leaves out a portion. Altogether 210,000 or so clones are present, 84% being singletons, with the ten largest covering around 18%. The sample consisted of peripheral blood. The receptors come from a woman over 75 with active or convalescent COVID-19.

The chain recombines TRBV2 with TRBJ2-7; 8 bases are shared with TRBD2. V dropped 6 bases and J dropped 1; count of bases not matched to a gene: 11. Germline V gene data show CDR1 as SNHLY and CDR2 as FYNNEI. The CDR3 is 16 residues long. In DNA, the CDR3 is TGTGCCAGCAGCCCCGGGTGGGCGGGAGGTTCCTACGAGCAGTACTTC. It codes for CASSPGWAGGSYEQYF.

This clone appeared a few times. The rearrangement joins TRBV27 to TRBJ2-1; 7 bases are a match to TRBD1. V shed 4 bases and J 5 bases; nucleotides not matched to a gene: 11. CDR3 length equals 16 residues. Germline CDR1 is MNHEY and CDR2 is SMNVEV (reference sequence). CDR3 loop: CASSSRNRGMDNEQFF. CDR3 sequence (DNA): TGTGCCAGCAGTTCAAGGAACAGGGGAATGGACAATGAGCAGTTCTTC.

The chain has TRBV7-2 and TRBJ2-1; TRBD1 matches at 9 bases. This CDR3 spans 15 amino acids. V shed 3 bases, J shed 7 bases, and the junction held 7 bases outside the gene matches. Germline CDR1 is SGHTA and CDR2 is FQGNSA. DNA of the CDR3: TGTGCCAGCAGCTTGAACAGGGGGCAAAGGAATGAGCAGTTCTTC. This encodes CASSLNRGQRNEQFF.

In this sample, this clone turned up once. The chain has TRBV14 and TRBJ2-1; the D gene is possibly TRBD1 (7 bases). From germline, CDR1 is SGHDN and CDR2 FVKESK. The CDR3 spans 15 residues. The V end lost 4 bases, the J end lost 1 base, and 11 bases lay between the germline ends. The chain's CDR3 is CASSLAGQSYNEQFF. The CDR3 DNA reads as TGTGCCAGCAGCCTGGCGGGACAGTCCTACAATGAGCAGTTCTTC.

The V call is TRBV19, the J call TRBJ2-7, with TRBD2 matching over 13 bases. Trimming at V came to 5 bases and at J to 2 bases, leaving 3 bases not matched to a gene. Germline CDR1 and CDR2: LNHDA and SQIVND (reference sequence). The CDR3 length is 15 residues. The CDR3 region has the DNA TGTGCCAGTAGTGTGGGACTAGCGGGAACCTACGAGCAGTACTTC. This encodes CASSVGLAGTYEQYF.

The rearrangement joins TRBV3-1 (or the pseudogene TRBV3-2) to TRBJ2-3; tentative D call: TRBD2 (7 bases). Germline V gene data show CDR1 as LGHDT and CDR2 as YNNKEL (reference sequence). The V end was cut by 4 bases, the J end by 1 base, with 15 bases between. The CDR3 runs 16 residues. CDR3 region: CASSPLQGGGTDTQYF. The CDR3 DNA follows: TGTGCCAGCAGCCCGCTACAAGGGGGGGGCACAGATACGCAGTATTTT.

V gene TRBV7-3 combines with J gene TRBJ2-1; 8 bases are shared with TRBD1. From germline, CDR1 is SGHTA and CDR2 FQGTGA. CDR3 length: 13 residues. J was trimmed by 7 bases and V by 5 bases; bases with no gene match: 4. The CDR3, as DNA: TGTGCCAGCAGCCCCGACAGGGGAAATGAGCAGTTCTTC. Its protein product is CASSPDRGNEQFF. Full variable domain (rest looked up from reference TRBV7-3 and TRBJ2-1): GAGVSQTPSNKVTEKGKYVELRCDPISGHTALYWYRQSLGQGPEFLIYFQGTGAADDSGLPNDRFFAVRPEGSVSTLKIQRTERGDSAVYLCASSPDRGNEQFFGPGTRLTVL.

The J gene is TRBJ2-7, the V gene TRBV3-1 (or the pseudogene TRBV3-2), with a weak D call TRBD2 (6 bases). The V gene's germline CDR1 is LGHDT and CDR2 YNNKEL (reference sequence). The CDR3 contains 13 residues. V lost 6 bases and J lost 5, with 14 bases in between. The CDR3 is CASRGREVDEQYF. The CDR3, as DNA: TGTGCCAGCAGGGGCAGGGAGGTCGACGAGCAGTACTTC.

The V and J genes are TRBV24-1 and TRBJ1-1, with 7 bases that match TRBD1. Germline CDR1 reads KGHDR; CDR2 reads SFDVKD. The CDR3 spans 11 residues. The trim removed 10 bases at V and 5 bases at J, leaving 3 bases unmatched. The CDR3 coding sequence is TGTGCCACAGCACAGGGGACTGAAGCTTTCTTT. Translated: CATAQGTEAFF.

The chain links TRBV10-3 to TRBJ2-1; D remains ambiguous. V lost 3 bases to trimming and J lost 8 bases, with 17 bases between them. The CDR3 runs 15 residues. Germline V gene data show CDR1 as ENHRY and CDR2 as SYGVKD. The CDR3 bases are TGTGCCATCAGTGAACCCTCCTACTTCATCCATGAGCAGTTCTTC. Translating it yields CAISEPSYFIHEQFF.

The genes are TRBV14 and TRBJ1-1; 8 positions agree with TRBD1. From germline, CDR1 is SGHDN and CDR2 FVKESK. Trimming removed 3 bases from V and 1 base from J; junction bases left unmatched: 7. CDR3 length: 16 residues. CDR3 sequence reads: CASSHQGAKRNTEAFF. The CDR3, as DNA: TGTGCCAGCAGCCATCAGGGGGCTAAAAGGAACACTGAAGCTTTCTTT.

The chain uses TRBV7-8 and TRBJ1-6; tentatively, D is TRBD1 (5 bases). The CDR3 runs to 12 residues. V shed 5 bases and J shed 13 bases, with 12 bases lying between them. The germline V gene encodes CDR1 SGHVS and CDR2 FQNEAQ. CDR3 in DNA: TGTGCCAGCAGCCTCATGGGGCTGCCCCTCCACTTT. Translating gives CASSLMGLPLHF. The full variable domain, with the rest looked up from reference TRBV7-8 and TRBJ1-6, is GAGVSQSPRYKVAKRGQDVALRCDPISGHVSLFWYQQALGQGPEFLTYFQNEAQLDKSGLPSDRFFAERPEGSVSTLKIQRTQQEDSAVYLCASSLMGLPLHFGNGTRLTVT.

V gene TRBV27 combines with J gene TRBJ1-2; possibly TRBD1 for D (5 bases). This CDR3 has 14 residues. CDR1 and CDR2 (germline): MNHEY, SMNVEV (reference sequence). V lost 0 bases and J lost 8, with 13 bases in between. The DNA for the CDR3 is TGTGCCAGCAGTTTATCGAGCCGCAGGGCAGGCTACACCTTC. Translated: CASSLSSRRAGYTF.

The V call is TRBV6-2 or TRBV6-3, the J call TRBJ2-7, with 10 positions matching TRBD2. The CDR3 runs to 15 residues. The V segment lost 6 bases and the J segment 0 bases; nucleotides outside the gene matches: 5. Germline loops: CDR1 MNHEY, CDR2 SVGEGT. CDR3 sequence: CASSNRTSGSYEQYF. The DNA of the CDR3 is TGTGCCAGCAGCAATCGGACTAGCGGCTCCTACGAGCAGTACTTC.

The chain combines TRBV12-5 with TRBJ2-3; 9 positions agree with TRBD2. The V gene's germline CDR1 is LGHNT and CDR2 FRNRAP. CDR3 length: 17 amino acids. V was pared by 6 bases and J by 4 bases, with 14 bases of the junction left unmatched. CDR3 in amino acids: CASGRGTRGGAADTQYF. The CDR3 DNA reads as TGTGCTAGTGGAAGAGGGACTCGCGGGGGGGCCGCAGATACGCAGTATTTT.

This clone was observed a handful of times. The rearrangement joins TRBV13 to TRBJ1-2; D is perhaps TRBD1 (6 bases). Trimming removed 4 bases from V and 7 bases from J, with 19 bases in between. Germline V gene sequence: CDR1 PRHDT, CDR2 FYEKMQ (reference sequence). There are 15 residues in the CDR3. Here the CDR3 reads CASSSSRQAPGGYTF. The DNA of the CDR3 is TGTGCCAGCAGCTCCTCTAGACAGGCCCCGGGTGGCTACACCTTC.

The gene calls are TRBV3-1 (or the pseudogene TRBV3-2) and TRBJ2-7; D is ambiguous. Germline CDR1 LGHDT, CDR2 YNNKEL (reference sequence). V lost 2 bases and J lost 0, with 8 bases in between. The CDR3 loop spans 14 amino acids. CDR3 residues: CASSQSPTSYEQYF. CDR3 DNA sequence: TGTGCCAGCAGCCAAAGCCCCACCTCCTACGAGCAGTACTTC.

This chain connects TRBV6-5 to TRBJ1-5; 9 nucleotides align to TRBD1. Germline values: CDR1 MNHEY, CDR2 SVGAGI. V was pared by 6 bases and J by 7 bases, with 10 bases of the junction left unmatched. The CDR3 has 15 residues. The chain's CDR3 is CASRGGQGLGQPQHF. The CDR3 coding sequence is TGTGCCAGCAGGGGAGGACAGGGGTTGGGACAGCCCCAGCATTTT.

The J gene is TRBJ2-2, the V gene TRBV5-4; 11 bases line up with TRBD2. V lost 0 bases to trimming and J lost 3 bases; unmatched junction nucleotides: 4. This CDR3 region has 17 residues. Germline values: CDR1 SGHNT, CDR2 YYREEE (reference sequence). The CDR3 here is CASSLGLAGIDTGELFF. CDR3 in DNA: TGTGCCAGCAGCTTGGGACTAGCGGGAATAGACACCGGGGAGCTGTTTTTT.

This chain links TRBV5-1 with TRBJ2-7; TRBD1 agrees at 8 bases. V lost 4 bases to trimming and J lost 4 bases; unmatched junction nucleotides: 7. The CDR3 runs to 14 residues. Germline lookup yields CDR1 SGHRS and CDR2 YFSETQ. CDR3 region: CASSPTGQVYEQYF. CDR3 sequence (DNA): TGCGCCAGCAGCCCTACGGGACAGGTGTACGAGCAGTACTTC. The full variable domain, in which reference TRBV5-1 and TRBJ2-7 provide the parts outside the CDR3, is KAGVTQTPRYLIKTRGQQVTLSCSPISGHRSVSWYQQTPGQGLQFLFEYFSETQRNKGNFPGRFSGRQFSNSRSEMNVSTLELGDSALYLCASSPTGQVYEQYFGPGTRLTVT.

The rearrangement uses TRBV27 and TRBJ2-3; D is ambiguous. The CDR3 covers 14 residues. The V end was cut by 4 bases, the J end by 1 base, with 9 bases between. Germline values: CDR1 MNHEY, CDR2 SMNVEV (reference sequence). CDR3: CASSYRFRTDTQYF. The CDR3 region has the DNA TGTGCCAGCAGTTACCGGTTTCGCACAGATACGCAGTATTTT.

This clone was observed at least ten times. This chain links TRBV18 with TRBJ2-1, with 10 bases identical to TRBD1. Germline V CDR1 and CDR2: KGHSH, LQKENI. The CDR3 totals 17 residues. V lost 3 bases to trimming and J lost 8 bases; unmatched junction nucleotides: 13. CDR3 bases: TGTGCCAGCTCACCTCAGACCGGGACAGGGGTTGGCCATGAGCAGTTCTTC. As protein: CASSPQTGTGVGHEQFF.

This clone was found a few times. The chain combines TRBV27 with TRBJ1-6; TRBD1 agrees at 7 bases. The CDR3 contains 16 residues. V was pared by 7 bases and J by 3 bases, with 9 bases of the junction left unmatched. Germline lookup yields CDR1 MNHEY and CDR2 SMNVEV (reference sequence). CDR3 coding DNA: TGTGCCAGCAACGAAGACAGGGCCCTCTATAATTCACCCCTCCACTTT. Amino acid sequence: CASNEDRALYNSPLHF.

The chain is built from TRBV28 and TRBJ2-1; D is possibly TRBD2 (6 bases). Germline CDR1 and CDR2: MDHEN and SYDVKM. The ends were cut back, 7 bases at V and 1 base at J, with 11 bases in the middle. The CDR3 loop spans 14 amino acids. The CDR3 here is CASMGDSSYNEQFF. DNA for the CDR3: TGTGCCAGCATGGGGGACTCGTCCTACAATGAGCAGTTCTTC. Combining the CDR3 with reference TRBV28 and TRBJ2-1 gives the whole variable domain DVKVTQSSRYLVKRTGEKVFLECVQDMDHENMFWYRQDPGLGLRLIYFSYDVKMKEKGDIPEGYSVSREKKERFSLILESASTNQTSMYLCASMGDSSYNEQFFGPGTRLTVL.

This chain links TRBV4-2 with TRBJ2-1; the match to TRBD2 covers 10 bases. CDR1 LGHNA and CDR2 YNFKEQ come from the germline V gene. With V trimmed by 4 bases and J by 5 bases, 5 bases remained unmatched. This CDR3 has 15 residues. The DNA of the CDR3 is TGTGCCAGCAGCCCCGGACTAGCGGACCACAATGAGCAGTTCTTC. Amino acid sequence: CASSPGLADHNEQFF.

J is TRBJ2-2 and V is TRBV6-5, with 9 positions matching TRBD2. The CDR3 consists of 16 residues. The V and J ends lost 0 bases and 7 bases, in that order; junction bases with no gene match: 6. CDR1 is MNHEY and CDR2 is SVGAGI in the germline V gene. The CDR3 DNA reads as TGTGCCAGCAGTTACTCTCCTAGCGGGGTAATCGGGGAGCTGTTTTTT. This gives the protein CASSYSPSGVIGELFF.

This chain links TRBV24-1 with TRBJ2-1, with 11 bases fitting TRBD2. Germline loops: CDR1 KGHDR, CDR2 SFDVKD. The junction had 4 bases not matched to a gene; V was cut back by 3 bases and J by 4 bases. The CDR3 loop spans 16 amino acids. In DNA form, the CDR3 reads TGTGCCACCAGTGATCCGACTAGCGGGACATACAATGAGCAGTTCTTC. It translates to CATSDPTSGTYNEQFF.

V is TRBV10-3 and J is TRBJ1-5; D possibly corresponds to TRBD1 (6 bases). Germline lookup yields CDR1 ENHRY and CDR2 SYGVKD. The CDR3 totals 13 residues. V dropped 10 bases and J dropped 3 bases, with 13 bases sitting between them. For the CDR3, the DNA is TGTGCCACCACAAGGACAGTCAATCAGCCCCAGCATTTT. As protein: CATTRTVNQPQHF.

On this clone: The junction shows a germline mismatch at one end, possibly a read error. The V call is TRBV11-2, the J call TRBJ2-1; 8 bases are a match to TRBD2. This CDR3 spans 16 amino acids. CDR1 is SGHAT, CDR2 FQNNGV, per germline. CDR3 nucleotides: TGTGCCAGCACCTTAACCGGGGGGGTCAAGTTCACGGAGCAGTTCTTC. Encoded protein: CASTLTGGVKFTEQFF.

The genes are TRBV18 and TRBJ2-3; D gene uncertain. Germline-derived CDR1 and CDR2 are KGHSH and LQKENI. Trimming removed 1 base from V and 4 bases from J, with 9 bases in between. This CDR3 contains 14 residues. The CDR3 sequence is CASSPLDGADTQYF. The DNA for the CDR3 is TGTGCCAGCTCACCACTTGACGGAGCAGATACGCAGTATTTT.